This T cell receptor (beta chain) was observed in a study of T-cell memory formation after mild COVID-19. For the study at large: Clusters were largely donor specific.

This clonotype was seen many times. The antigen remains unidentified. Trimming took 4 bases from V and 2 from J, leaving 9 bases between them. Germline V gives CDR1 SGHRS, CDR2 YFSETQ. The CDR3 loop spans 13 amino acids. The study's findings and limits: Clonal second-wave expansions that peaked on day 37 had unconfirmed SARS-CoV-2 specificity. Pre-infection memory harbored some responding clones, suggesting cross-reactive memory joined. Whereas later expanders leaned CD4+, clones contracting day 15 to 85 showed a balanced CD4/CD8 makeup.

In TCRdb, the 5' RACE reads were re-called with MiXCR into one record per CDR3 protein. The profile shows tens of thousands of distinct CDR3 sequences, 15% to 20% of them singletons. This receptor was taken from an adult who had mild COVID-19 (a few samples of this study predate the infection). Cell type and time point are not known. Sample: PBMCs or a T cell subset sorted from them (not recorded which). The chain is built from TRBV5-1 and TRBJ1-2; D is unclear. DNA for the CDR3: TGCGCCAGCAGCGGGATCGTCAACTATGGCTACACCTTC. This sequence encodes CASSGIVNYGYTF.